This TCR beta chain was documented in a study of CD8 T cells in ankylosing spondylitis. TCRdb itself ran the 5' RACE reads through MiXCR, one entry per CDR3 protein. The data show fewer than 250,000 distinct CDR3 sequences, 25% to 30% seen once. The sample was blood, either unsorted or a sorted T cell fraction (not recorded which). The clonotype comes from a male donor with ankylosing spondylitis or in good health (not recorded which).

CDR3 sequence: CASSSFTPSTDTQYF. CDR3 DNA: TGTGCCAGCAGCTCTTTTACCCCAAGCACAGATACGCAGTATTTT. The chain links TRBV7-9 to TRBJ2-3; D unclear. The V gene lost 4 bases and the J gene lost 0 bases, with 11 bases spanning the gap. The CDR3 sequence is 15 residues long. In germline, CDR1 is SEHNR, CDR2 FQNEAQ (reference sequence). The full variable domain, its missing parts supplied by reference TRBV7-9 and TRBJ2-3, is DTGVSQNPRHKITKRGQNVTFRCDPISEHNRLYWYRQTLGQGPEFLTYFQNEAQLEKSRLLSDRFSAERPKGSFSTLEIQRTEQGDSAMYLCASSSFTPSTDTQYFGPGTRLTVL.